This T cell receptor (beta chain) was found in a study of control samples from healthy donors and cancer patients. The repertoire was sequenced with immunoSEQ multiplex PCR; TCRdb's copy has only in-frame clones and lacks some. Seen here are 140,000 to 150,000 clones, 93% observed once, and the top ten hold 5.8%. V dropped 2 bases and J dropped 2; count of bases not matched to a gene: 1. Germline CDR1 and CDR2: SGHRS and YFSETQ. The CDR3 is made up of 15 amino acids. The material sequenced was blood. The chain carries TRBV5-1 and TRBJ2-7; TRBD2 aligns across 13 bases. This clonotype originated in a man aged 18 to 29 in good health. Here the CDR3 DNA reads TGCGCCAGCAGCTTTGGACTAGCGGGGGCCTACGAGCAGTACTTC. Its translation is CASSFGLAGAYEQYF.